This T cell receptor (beta chain) emerged from a study of early T cells in non-severe SARS-CoV-2 infection. Study-level information: The authors sequenced bulk RNA from unsorted whole blood, leaving chains unpaired.

Each CDR3 protein gets one entry after TCRdb re-called the 5' RACE reads with MiXCR. This table has tens of thousands of distinct CDR3 sequences, 10% to 15% appearing once. V lost 7 bases, J lost 0 bases, and 2 bases stayed unmatched. Germline-derived CDR1 and CDR2 are SNHLY and FYNNEI. This CDR3 spans 14 amino acids. This clonotype was detected a few times. Sequenced material: whole blood. This sequence was found in an adult who was a healthcare worker with PCR-confirmed SARS-CoV-2 infection or an uninfected control (not recorded which). V is TRBV2 and J is TRBJ2-1, with TRBD2 matching over 8 bases. CDR3 sequence: CASTGGSSYNEQFF. CDR3 DNA sequence: TGTGCCAGCACGGGGGGGAGCTCCTACAATGAGCAGTTCTTC.